The 20 T cell receptor beta chains below come from one sample, sequenced in a study of T cell clonality in common variable immunodeficiency. Study-level points and caveats: In common variable immunodeficiency, TCR beta chains reportedly carried fewer deletions and N-nucleotide insertions.

No antigens are known for them. The repertoire was sequenced with immunoSEQ multiplex PCR; TCRdb's copy has only in-frame clones and lacks some. The sample offers about 16,000 clones and no singletons, the top ten holding approximately 14%. Sample: peripheral blood mononuclear cells. These receptors were taken from a human donor with common variable immunodeficiency.

The table lists this clone with many counts. Read coverage stops 3 residues before the CDR3 terminus; the germline J gene supplies the remainder. This chain links TRBV19 with TRBJ1-2; 8 nucleotides align to TRBD1. CDR3 size: 14 residues. Germline CDR1 LNHDA, CDR2 SQIVND (reference sequence). Germline trimming cut 5 bases from V and 6 bases from J; bases unmatched to any gene: 8. The CDR3 reads CASSHGQGLNGYTF. Partial CDR3 DNA: TGTGCCAGTAGTCACGGACAGGGCTTAAATGGC.

This clone was detected many times. The CDR3 is cut off 3 residues early in the read; its end comes from the germline J gene. The V gene is TRBV12-3 or TRBV12-4, the J gene TRBJ2-5, with 9 bases identical to TRBD1. With 5 bases clipped from V and 2 bases from J, the junction kept 9 bases outside the gene matches. This CDR3 spans 16 amino acids. CDR3 amino acids: CASSGRDRDRQETQYF. CDR3 DNA, as far as it was read: TGTGCCAGCAGTGGCCGGGACAGGGATCGACAAGAGACC.

Regarding this clone: Read data end 3 residues before the CDR3 end; the end is taken from the germline J gene. Additional DNA sequences in this sample encode the identical CDR3. This chain uses TRBV6-2 or TRBV6-3 with TRBJ2-1; 8 bases align to TRBD1. V gave up 6 bases and J gave up 8 bases; unmatched junction bases: 12. The CDR3 totals 15 residues. The germline V gene encodes CDR1 MNHEY and CDR2 SVGEGT. The CDR3 sequence is CASRGWTGTSYEQFF. Partial CDR3 DNA: TGTGCCAGCAGGGGTTGGACAGGGACTTCGTATGAG.

This clone was found a few times. The read gets to within 3 residues of the CDR3 end, and the germline J gene fills in the rest. The gene calls are TRBV18 and TRBJ2-7; 12 positions agree with TRBD2. The V and J ends lost 2 bases and 0 bases, in that order; junction bases with no gene match: 5. Germline V gene sequence: CDR1 KGHSH, CDR2 LQKENI. The CDR3 spans 17 residues. Partial CDR3 DNA: TGTGCCAGCTCACCAAGGACTAGCGGGATGAGCTCCTACGAG. It translates to CASSPRTSGMSSYE. Given in full, the CDR3 is CASSPRTSGMSSYEQYF.

About this clone: The DNA ends 3 residues before the CDR3 does, and the rest of the CDR3 is filled in from the germline J gene. The V gene is TRBV7-3, the J gene TRBJ2-1; 8 bases map to TRBD2. The CDR3 has 17 residues. The V segment lost 4 bases and the J segment 0 bases; nucleotides outside the gene matches: 8. Germline CDR1 reads SGHTA; CDR2 reads FQGTGA. CDR3: CASSSGGSGGSYNEQFF. Incomplete CDR3 DNA: TGTGCCAGCAGCTCGGGGGGGAGCGGGGGCTCCTACAATGAG.

Ten or more counts support this clone. The CDR3 end lies 3 residues beyond the end of the read and is filled in from the germline J gene. This chain joins TRBV29-1 and TRBJ1-1, with 10 bases aligning to TRBD1. V was clipped by 6 bases and J by 3 bases; unmatched bases: 7. The CDR3 spans 14 residues. CDR1 and CDR2 from the germline V gene are SQVTM and ANQGSEA. Partial CDR3 DNA: TGCAGCGTCTCGACAGGGGGCAAGGACACTGAA. This encodes CSVSTGGKDTE. The complete CDR3 sequence is CSVSTGGKDTEAFF.

The table lists this clone with many counts. The read falls 3 residues short of the CDR3 end, and the missing part is taken from the germline J gene. The chain combines TRBV18 with TRBJ2-5; weak D call: TRBD1 (6 bases). The CDR3 is 14 residues long. V was trimmed by 3 bases and J by 1 base, leaving 9 bases between them. The germline V gene encodes CDR1 KGHSH and CDR2 LQKENI. This CDR3 reads CASSPTGIQETQYF. The DNA read from the CDR3 is TGTGCCAGCTCACCGACAGGCATCCAAGAGACC.

Partial CDR3 DNA: TGCGCCAGCAGTGAGTCTCAGGGGCAGGGTGAG. This sequence encodes CASSESQGQGE. The whole CDR3 sequence is CASSESQGQGEQFF. The chain combines TRBV10-2 with TRBJ2-1, with D perhaps TRBD1 (6 bases). The read ends 3 residues shy of where the CDR3 ends; the end is completed using the germline J gene. Per the germline V gene, CDR1 is WSHSY and CDR2 is SAAADI. V was pared by 0 bases and J by 9 bases, with 12 bases between. The CDR3 extends over 14 amino acids.

Comment on this clone: The read falls 3 residues short of the CDR3 end, and the missing part is taken from the germline J gene. V gene TRBV18 combines with J gene TRBJ2-1; 7 bases are shared with TRBD2. V dropped 6 bases and J dropped 3; count of bases not matched to a gene: 8. Germline V gene data show CDR1 as KGHSH and CDR2 as LQKENI. The CDR3 loop spans 15 amino acids. The DNA read from the CDR3 is TGTGCCAGCTCTACCAGCCTAGCGGACTACAATGAG. It translates to CASSTSLADYNE. In full, the CDR3 is CASSTSLADYNEQFF.

This clone appeared many times. The CDR3 extends 3 residues past the end of the read, so its final part is completed from the germline J gene. The gene calls are TRBV7-3 and TRBJ2-2; a possible D gene is TRBD2 (5 bases). V was clipped by 4 bases and J by 0 bases, with 12 bases between them. Per the germline V gene, CDR1 is SGHTA and CDR2 is FQGTGA. The CDR3 loop spans 16 amino acids. The CDR3 sequence is CASSSLRGSNTGELFF. CDR3 DNA (partial): TGTGCCAGCAGCTCGCTGAGAGGGTCGAACACCGGGGAG.

In its sample, this clone is medium-sized (0.01 to 0.1%). Other nucleotide sequences from this sample produce the same CDR3. Partial CDR3 DNA: TGTGCCAGCAGTGAAGTAGGGGATTCACCC. It translates to CASSEVGDSP. Given in full, the CDR3 is CASSEVGDSPLHF. This chain links TRBV6-1 with TRBJ1-6; possible D gene TRBD1, 5 bases. With the read ending 3 residues before the CDR3 end, the germline J gene is used to fill in that end. The CDR3 length is 13 residues. From germline, CDR1 is MNHNS and CDR2 SASEGT. V lost 1 base and J lost 8, with 6 bases in between.

Concerning this clone itself: The read is 3 residues too short to cover the CDR3 end, so that end is filled in from the germline J gene. The chain carries TRBV6-4 and TRBJ1-2; 9 nucleotides agree with TRBD1. Germline CDR1 MRHNA, CDR2 SNTAGT. Unmatched junction bases numbered 1, after V lost 2 bases and J lost 3 bases. There are 14 residues in the CDR3. The CDR3: CASSDGDRDYGYTF. CDR3 DNA (partial): TGTGCCAGCAGTGACGGGGACAGGGACTATGGC.

In its sample, this clone was seen many times. The CDR3 spells CASSQNSITEAFF. The DNA read from the CDR3 is TGTGCCAGCAGTCAGAACAGTATCACTGAA. The chain couples TRBV5-4 to TRBJ1-1; D gene uncertain. The read gets to within 3 residues of the CDR3 end, and the germline J gene fills in the rest. The V end lost 5 bases, the J end lost 4 bases, and 12 bases lay between the germline ends. This CDR3 comprises 13 residues. Germline CDR1 SGHNT, CDR2 YYREEE (reference sequence).

In this sample, this clone turned up many times. The missing CDR3 end, 3 residues past where the read stops, is filled in from the germline J gene. V and J are TRBV7-8 and TRBJ1-6, with D perhaps TRBD1 (5 bases). The CDR3 covers 17 residues. V was clipped by 5 bases and J by 3 bases, with 17 bases between them. Germline V gives CDR1 SGHVS, CDR2 FQNEAQ. This CDR3 is CASSPSVQGGYNSPLHF. Incomplete CDR3 DNA: TGTGCCAGCAGCCCGAGCGTGCAGGGAGGCTATAATTCACCC. Using reference TRBV7-8 and TRBJ1-6 for the parts outside the CDR3, the full variable domain is GAGVSQSPRYKVAKRGQDVALRCDPISGHVSLFWYQQALGQGPEFLTYFQNEAQLDKSGLPSDRFFAERPEGSVSTLKIQRTQQEDSAVYLCASSPSVQGGYNSPLHFGNGTRLTVT.

This clone was found a few times. The read ends 3 residues before the CDR3 terminus; that terminus is restored from the germline J gene. The gene calls are TRBV18 and TRBJ1-6; 7 bases line up with TRBD1. In germline, CDR1 is KGHSH, CDR2 LQKENI. The junction had 9 bases not matched to a gene; V was cut back by 3 bases and J by 7 bases. This CDR3 is built from 16 residues. CDR3 DNA, as far as it was read: TGTGCCAGCTCACCTAGGGACAGCAGACTGAATTCACCC. This encodes CASSPRDSRLNSP. The CDR3, in full, reads CASSPRDSRLNSPLHF.

Worth noting for this clone: The read ends 3 residues early relative to the CDR3; the germline J gene fills the gap. The J gene is TRBJ2-1, the V gene TRBV5-1; the match to TRBD1 covers 11 bases. With 2 bases clipped from V and 5 bases from J, the junction kept 3 bases outside the gene matches. There are 15 residues in the CDR3. Per germline, CDR1 SGHRS and CDR2 YFSETQ. The CDR3 reads CASSFPGQGDNEQFF. The CDR3 bases that were read are TGCGCCAGCAGCTTTCCGGGACAGGGGGACAATGAG. The full variable domain, with the rest looked up from reference TRBV5-1 and TRBJ2-1, is KAGVTQTPRYLIKTRGQQVTLSCSPISGHRSVSWYQQTPGQGLQFLFEYFSETQRNKGNFPGRFSGRQFSNSRSEMNVSTLELGDSALYLCASSFPGQGDNEQFFGPGTRLTVL.

Notes on this clone: Sequencing ends 3 residues short of the CDR3 end; the germline J gene provides the rest. J is TRBJ2-3 and V is TRBV7-2; 7 nucleotides line up with TRBD1. J lost 8 bases, V lost 1 base, and 3 bases had no gene match. The length of the CDR3 is 13 residues. The V gene's germline CDR1 is SGHTA and CDR2 FQGNSA. CDR3 in amino acids: CASSLGTGGTQYF. The DNA read from the CDR3 is TGTGCCAGCAGCTTAGGGACAGGTGGTACG.

The sample holds a few counts of this clone. The CDR3 end is not reached by the read, which stops 3 residues before it; the germline J gene fills it in. The chain is built from TRBV19 and TRBJ1-2; D unclear. The germline V gene encodes CDR1 LNHDA and CDR2 SQIVND (reference sequence). This CDR3 region has 14 residues. V was clipped by 3 bases and J by 2 bases, with 10 bases between them. The CDR3 bases that were read are TGTGCCAGTAGTATGTGGCAACAAAACTATGGC. It is translated as CASSMWQQNYG. The whole CDR3 protein is CASSMWQQNYGYTF.

The table lists this clone with a few counts. The read comes to an end 3 residues before the CDR3 does, leaving the germline J gene to fill in the end. This chain connects TRBV18 to TRBJ2-6, with 10 nucleotides matching TRBD2. The CDR3 totals 17 residues. J lost 2 bases, V lost 4 bases, and 5 bases had no gene match. The germline V gene has CDR1 KGHSH and CDR2 LQKENI. The CDR3 bases that were read are TGTGCCAGCTCACGGACTAGCGGCAGCGCTGGGGCCAACGTC. This sequence encodes CASSRTSGSAGANV. The whole CDR3 region reads CASSRTSGSAGANVLTF.

This clone was seen many times. The DNA read from the CDR3 is TGCGCCAGCAGCTACGGGACACCCTTGGGGTACTATGGC. Amino acid sequence: CASSYGTPLGYYG. The whole CDR3 reads CASSYGTPLGYYGYTF. The gene calls are TRBV5-1 and TRBJ1-2; maybe TRBD1 (6 bases). The CDR3 is cut off 3 residues early in the read; its end comes from the germline J gene. Germline values: CDR1 SGHRS, CDR2 YFSETQ. CDR3 size: 16 residues. Between the trimmed V and J ends, which lost 3 bases and 3 bases, there was a span of 18 bases.